The entry below gives a single TCR beta chain sequence along with its context. The data were taken from a study of cytomegalovirus exposure and HLA in healthy donors. Vbeta (60) and Jbeta (13) primers were used in the PCR. In the original analysis: Later reanalysis found roughly 80 million unique TCR beta chains, around 10 million of them shared. Sequenced by immunoSEQ multiplex PCR; TCRdb stores in-frame clones only, minus some. V and J calls and clone size are given by that table; D and trimming were obtained from the DNA. The sample carries fewer than 200,000 clones, about four fifths recorded once. The specimen sequenced was PBMCs. This clonotype was obtained from a woman younger than 30 in good health and CMV-seronegative.

The chain's CDR3 is CASSLDRDDSYEQYF. In DNA, the CDR3 is TGTGCCAGCAGTTTGGACAGGGACGACTCCTACGAGCAGTACTTC. The chain uses TRBV28 and TRBJ2-7; 8 nucleotides line up with TRBD1. CDR1 and CDR2 (germline): MDHEN, SYDVKM. The CDR3 runs 15 residues. J gave up 0 bases and V 3 bases, and 4 bases lay outside the gene matches.